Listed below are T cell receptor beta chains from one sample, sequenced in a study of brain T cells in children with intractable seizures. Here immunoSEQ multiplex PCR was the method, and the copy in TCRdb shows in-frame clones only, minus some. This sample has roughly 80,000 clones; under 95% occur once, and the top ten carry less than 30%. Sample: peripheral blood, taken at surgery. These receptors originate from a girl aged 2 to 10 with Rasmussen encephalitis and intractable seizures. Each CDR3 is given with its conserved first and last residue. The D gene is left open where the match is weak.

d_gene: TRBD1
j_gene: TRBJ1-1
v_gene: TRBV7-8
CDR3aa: CASTYRDRDLDTEAFF

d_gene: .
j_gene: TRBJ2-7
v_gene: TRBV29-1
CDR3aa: CSVGRRVSSYEQYF

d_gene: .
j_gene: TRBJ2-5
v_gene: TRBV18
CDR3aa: CASSRAGETQYF

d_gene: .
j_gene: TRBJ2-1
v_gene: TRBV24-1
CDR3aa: CAAGRSGYNEQFF

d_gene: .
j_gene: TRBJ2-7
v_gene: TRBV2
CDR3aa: CASSDRRYEQYF

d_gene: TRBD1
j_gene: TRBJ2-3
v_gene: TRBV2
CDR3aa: CASRVTGEHTQYF

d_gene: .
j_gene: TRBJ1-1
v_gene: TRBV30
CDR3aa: CAWRRANTEAFF

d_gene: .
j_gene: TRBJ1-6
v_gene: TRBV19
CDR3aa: CASSIKRQRILNNSPLHF

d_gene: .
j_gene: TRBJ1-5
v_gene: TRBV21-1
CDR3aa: CASSTAGVDQPQHF

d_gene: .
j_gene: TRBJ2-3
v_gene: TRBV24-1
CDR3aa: CATSDLKRTGLDTQYF

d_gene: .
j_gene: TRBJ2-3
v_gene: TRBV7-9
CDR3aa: CASSLPGREPTDTQYF

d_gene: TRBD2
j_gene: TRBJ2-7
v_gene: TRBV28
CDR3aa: CASSFAGGSSYEQYF

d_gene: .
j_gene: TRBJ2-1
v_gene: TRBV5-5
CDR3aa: CASSLRERGYNEQFF

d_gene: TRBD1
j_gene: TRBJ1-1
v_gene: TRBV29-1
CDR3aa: CSVTGEVWTEAFF

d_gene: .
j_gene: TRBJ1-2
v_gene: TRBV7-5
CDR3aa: CVRSLARLGRKGYTF

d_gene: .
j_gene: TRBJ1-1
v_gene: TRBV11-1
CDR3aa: CASSFRDTEAFF

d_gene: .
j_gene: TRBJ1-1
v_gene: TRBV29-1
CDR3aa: CSVEGGVTEAFF

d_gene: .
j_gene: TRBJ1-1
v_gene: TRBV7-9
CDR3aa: CASSLIGTAEAFF

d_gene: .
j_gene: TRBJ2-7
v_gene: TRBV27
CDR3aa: CASSMPFGEQYF

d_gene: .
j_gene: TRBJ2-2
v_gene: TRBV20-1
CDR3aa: CSASGPRPGELFF

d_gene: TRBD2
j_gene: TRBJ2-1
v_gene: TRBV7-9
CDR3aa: CASTPGGYNEQFF

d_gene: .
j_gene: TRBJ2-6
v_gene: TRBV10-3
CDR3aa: CAISEVLGANVLTF

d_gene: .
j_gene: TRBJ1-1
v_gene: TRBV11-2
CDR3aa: CASSPTGDEAFF

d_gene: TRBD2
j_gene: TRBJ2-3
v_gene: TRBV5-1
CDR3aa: CASSLVGGLTDTQYF

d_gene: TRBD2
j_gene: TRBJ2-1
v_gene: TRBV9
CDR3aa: CASSLTSGRYNEQFF

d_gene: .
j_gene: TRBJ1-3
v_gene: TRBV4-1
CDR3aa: CASRDLTSGNTIYF

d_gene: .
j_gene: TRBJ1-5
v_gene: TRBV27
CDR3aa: CASSPGVGNQPQHF

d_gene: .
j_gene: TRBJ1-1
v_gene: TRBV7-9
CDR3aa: CASSLASGNTEAFF

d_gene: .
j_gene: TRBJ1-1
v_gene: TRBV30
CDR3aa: CAWMGERAFF

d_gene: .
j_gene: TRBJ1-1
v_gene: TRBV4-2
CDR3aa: CASSQDRGDTEAFF

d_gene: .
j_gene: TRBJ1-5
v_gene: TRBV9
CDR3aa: CASSVGVQPQHF

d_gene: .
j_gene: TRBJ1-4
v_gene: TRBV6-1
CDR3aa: CASSERREKLFF

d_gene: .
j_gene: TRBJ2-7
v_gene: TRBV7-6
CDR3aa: CASSSGPGDSYEQYF

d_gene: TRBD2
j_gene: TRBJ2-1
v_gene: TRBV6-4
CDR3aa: CASSRTGTSNEQFF

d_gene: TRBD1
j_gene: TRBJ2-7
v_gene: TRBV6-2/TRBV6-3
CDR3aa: CASSYSARGREQYF

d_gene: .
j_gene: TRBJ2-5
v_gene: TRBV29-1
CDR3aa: CSVAIYVGRGETQYF

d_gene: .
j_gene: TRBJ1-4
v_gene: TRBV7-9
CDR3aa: CASSLPQINEKLFF

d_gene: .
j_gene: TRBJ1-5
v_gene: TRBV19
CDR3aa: CASSRGAQPQHF

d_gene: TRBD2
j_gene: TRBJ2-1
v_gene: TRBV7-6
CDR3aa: CASSPDPVTSGPYNEQFF

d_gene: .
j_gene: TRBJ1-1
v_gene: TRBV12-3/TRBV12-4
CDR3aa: CASSRTGTEAFF

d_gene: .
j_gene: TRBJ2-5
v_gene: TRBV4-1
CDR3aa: CASSQGGWDGETQYF

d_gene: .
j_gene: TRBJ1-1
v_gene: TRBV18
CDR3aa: CASSPSAKTVNTEAFF

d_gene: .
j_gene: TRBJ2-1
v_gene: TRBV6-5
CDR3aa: CASRSGVSSYNEQFF

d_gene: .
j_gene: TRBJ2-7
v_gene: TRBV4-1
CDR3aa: CASSQGGGRTSYEQYF

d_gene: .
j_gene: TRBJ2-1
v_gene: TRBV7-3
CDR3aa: CASSSLLEQKQFF

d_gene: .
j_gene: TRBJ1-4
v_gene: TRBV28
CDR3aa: CASSVGREKLFF

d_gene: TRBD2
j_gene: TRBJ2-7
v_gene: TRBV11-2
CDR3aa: CASSVWTSGVSYEQYF

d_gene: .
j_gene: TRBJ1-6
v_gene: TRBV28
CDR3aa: CASSLRRQGNSPLHF

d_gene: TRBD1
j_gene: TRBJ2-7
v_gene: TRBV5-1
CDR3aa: CASKKSPGQGTYEQYF

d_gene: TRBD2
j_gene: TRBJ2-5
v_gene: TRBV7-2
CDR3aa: CASSLLLAGGQETQYF

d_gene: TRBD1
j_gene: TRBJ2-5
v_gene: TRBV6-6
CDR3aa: CASNRQGLREQETQYF

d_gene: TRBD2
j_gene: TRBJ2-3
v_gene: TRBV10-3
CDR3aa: CAIIELAGSTDTQYF